The TCR beta chain described here comes from a study of T cells in Graves' hyperthyroidism and ophthalmopathy. Trimming shortened V by 2 bases and J by 6 bases, and 7 bases separated the two germline ends. The CDR3 is made up of 12 amino acids. Germline CDR1 MNHEY, CDR2 SVGAGI. TCR beta CDR3 regions were amplified from RNA. The primer set for the first-round RT-PCR of the TCR CDR3 was HTBI. TCRdb re-called the multiplex PCR reads with MiXCR, one entry per CDR3 protein. The sample contains approximately 870,000 distinct CDR3 sequences, roughly 40% of which appear only once. The rearrangement links TRBV6-5 to TRBJ1-1; no reliable D call. Specimen: blood. This sequence originates from a man aged 18 to 29 with Graves' hyperthyroidism. The DNA of the CDR3 is TGTGCCAGCAGTTACGGGGTTTCTGAAGCTTTCTTT. Its translation is CASSYGVSEAFF.